The 5 T cell receptor beta chains in this list originate from one sample, sequenced in a study of cytomegalovirus exposure and HLA in healthy donors. A multiplex PCR was run with 60 Vbeta primers and 13 Jbeta primers. Measured with immunoSEQ multiplex PCR; TCRdb has only the in-frame clones, and not every one. The profile covers approximately 120,000 clones, with roughly 80% appearing a single time and roughly 3.1% taken by the ten largest. Sequencing was performed on PBMCs. The receptors derive from a man in his thirties or forties in good health and CMV-seronegative.

V is TRBV6-4 and J is TRBJ2-3; 8 bases are shared with TRBD2. The CDR3 has 15 residues. With 0 bases clipped from V and 2 bases from J, the junction kept 1 base outside the gene matches. The germline CDR1 and CDR2 sequences are MRHNA and SNTAGT. CDR3 sequence: CASSDSSGATDTQYF. CDR3 nucleotides: TGTGCCAGCAGTGACTCTAGCGGGGCCACAGATACGCAGTATTTT.

CDR3 DNA sequence: TGTGCCAGCAGCGCCCAACAGGGATCCTACGAGCAGTACTTC. Its protein product is CASSAQQGSYEQYF. The chain is built from TRBV11-2 and TRBJ2-7; TRBD1 might be the D (6 bases). This CDR3 has 14 amino acids. V was trimmed by 5 bases and J by 1 base, leaving 12 bases between them. CDR1 SGHAT and CDR2 FQNNGV come from the germline V gene.

Turning to this clone: This sample also contains other DNA sequences that code for the same CDR3. The rearrangement uses TRBV19 and TRBJ1-5; D is undetermined. The CDR3 is 13 residues long. Germline values: CDR1 LNHDA, CDR2 SQIVND (reference sequence). V lost 3 bases to trimming and J lost 0 bases, with 3 bases between them. The CDR3 sequence is CASSISSNQPQHF. The CDR3 coding sequence is TGTGCCAGTAGTATCAGTAGCAATCAGCCCCAGCATTTT.

The count of this clone is one. The chain couples TRBV4-3 to TRBJ2-1, with 8 bases lining up with TRBD1. The ends lost 0 bases at V and 8 bases at J; junction bases unmatched: 12. This CDR3 contains 17 residues. Germline CDR1 is LGHNA and CDR2 is YSLEER. The CDR3 DNA follows: TGCGCCAGCAGCCAAGATCTGTTGGCAGGGGGCGCGGATGAGCAGTTCTTC. Translation: CASSQDLLAGGADEQFF.

This clone has just a few counts. This chain uses TRBV27 with TRBJ1-1, with 7 bases matching TRBD1. After removal of 3 bases from V and 4 bases from J, the junction contained 11 bases not matched to a gene. CDR1 and CDR2 from the germline V gene are MNHEY and SMNVEV (reference sequence). There are 16 residues in the CDR3. The CDR3 is CASSFIIEGGSTEAFF. The CDR3 DNA reads TGTGCCAGCAGTTTCATCATTGAAGGGGGCTCCACTGAAGCTTTCTTT.